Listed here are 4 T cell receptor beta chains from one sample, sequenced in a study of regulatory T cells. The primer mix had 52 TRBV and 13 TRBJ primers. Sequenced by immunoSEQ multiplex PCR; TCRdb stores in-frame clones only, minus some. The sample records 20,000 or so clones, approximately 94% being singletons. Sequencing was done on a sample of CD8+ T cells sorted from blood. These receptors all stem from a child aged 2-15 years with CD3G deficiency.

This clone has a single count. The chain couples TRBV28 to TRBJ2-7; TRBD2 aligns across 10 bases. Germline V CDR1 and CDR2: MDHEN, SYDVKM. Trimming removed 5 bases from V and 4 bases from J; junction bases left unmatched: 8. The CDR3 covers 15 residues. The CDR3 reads CASSPGDSGGYEQYF. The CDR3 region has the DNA TGTGCCAGCAGTCCCGGCGATAGCGGGGGGTACGAGCAGTACTTC.

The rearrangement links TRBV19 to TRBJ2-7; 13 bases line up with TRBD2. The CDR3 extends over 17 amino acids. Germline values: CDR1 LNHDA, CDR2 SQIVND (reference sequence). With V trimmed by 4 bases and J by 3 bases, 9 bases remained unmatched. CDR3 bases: TGTGCCAGTAGTACGGGGACTAGCGGGATCGAAGGCTACGAGCAGTACTTC. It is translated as CASSTGTSGIEGYEQYF.

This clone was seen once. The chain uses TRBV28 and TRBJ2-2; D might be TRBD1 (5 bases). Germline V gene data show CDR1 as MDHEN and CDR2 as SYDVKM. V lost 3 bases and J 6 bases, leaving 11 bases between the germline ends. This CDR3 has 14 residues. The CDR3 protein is CASSLGQGAGELFF. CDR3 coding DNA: TGTGCCAGCAGTTTGGGTCAGGGTGCCGGGGAGCTGTTTTTT.

The CDR3 DNA sequence: TGTGCCAGCAGTCCCCGTGGGGGGGCGATTGAAGCTTTCTTT. This encodes CASSPRGGAIEAFF. The chain links TRBV28 to TRBJ1-1; D may be TRBD1 (6 bases). Germline V gives CDR1 MDHEN, CDR2 SYDVKM. V was cut by 5 bases and J by 7 bases, with 17 bases left in between. The CDR3 is made up of 14 amino acids.